The T cell receptor (beta chain) under discussion was sequenced for a study of graft-versus-host responses after intestinal transplantation. About the research overall: The recipients all started with anti-thymocyte globulin induction and then took tacrolimus and steroids for roughly 3 years.

V shed 8 bases, J shed 1 base, and the junction held 5 bases outside the gene matches. CDR1 is SNHLY, CDR2 FYNNEI, per germline. This CDR3 has 14 amino acids. The assay was immunoSEQ multiplex PCR, and TCRdb's table has in-frame clones only and misses some. The repertoire includes 89,000 or so clones, about four fifths of them detected once, and more than 0.8% sits in the top ten. Study-wide points: Investigators detected GvH clones in recipient marrow, with some emerging earlier in ileum or blood. HvG clone declines early post-transplant were associated with peak circulating GvH levels. Those patients showing graft-donor T cell macrochimerism displayed high graft-versus-host to host-versus-graft clonal ratios in allografts.

This clone was detected once. The antigen remains undetermined. The receptor was derived from a human donor who received an intestinal transplant. This chain joins TRBV2 and TRBJ2-3; 8 bases match TRBD1. Sequenced here: unstimulated CD4+ T cells sorted from spleen or lymph node cells, sampled before intestinal transplant. CDR3 bases: TGTGCCAGCGAGAACAGGGGGGGCACAGATACGCAGTATTTT. It translates to CASENRGGTDTQYF.